This T cell receptor (beta chain) was identified during a study of T cell changes during pregnancy in multiple sclerosis. Trimming took 4 bases from V and 6 from J; bases not matched to a gene: 12. There are 17 residues in the CDR3. Germline CDR1 is SGHVS and CDR2 is FNYEAQ. Repertoires were generated with immunoSEQ multiplex PCR, while TCRdb's copy carries only in-frame clones and drops some. The sample lists almost 95,000 clones, 92% occurring once. The sequence came from a female donor with multiple sclerosis, enrolled in a pregnancy study. The J gene is TRBJ1-4, the V gene TRBV7-6; TRBD1 aligns across 9 bases. Here the sequenced sample was peripheral blood, taken in the first trimester of pregnancy. The CDR3 coding sequence is TGTGCCAGCAGCTCCCAAGGCCGGGACAGGGTTTATGAAAAACTGTTTTTT. Translated: CASSSQGRDRVYEKLFF.